The rows below give T cell receptor beta chains drawn from one sample of a study of lymphopenia after photon versus proton radiotherapy. Sequencing used immunoSEQ multiplex PCR; TCRdb keeps in-frame clones, though not all of them. The data contain around 150,000 clones, roughly nine tenths of them seen just once; the ten biggest clones take up less than 6%. This sample comprised peripheral blood, obtained from a patient treated with photon-based radiotherapy. Receptors originate from a man aged 50 to 59 with gastric cancer. Both conserved end residues are part of each CDR3. The D gene is left open where the match is weak. For some rows the clone size is stated as once, few or many, or as a class when expanded; others skip it.

clone_size	v_call	j_call	d_call	cdr3_nt	cdr3_aa
-	TRBV27	TRBJ1-2	-	TGTGCCAGCAGTTTGCAGCCCCACTATGGCTACACCTTC	CASSLQPHYGYTF
-	TRBV11-2	TRBJ2-7	TRBD2	TGTGCCAGCAGAGGGACTAGCGGGAGGGCCCTCTACGAGCAGTACTTC	CASRGTSGRALYEQYF
-	TRBV29-1	TRBJ2-5	-	TGCAGCGTTCACTCGTACCAAGAGACCCAGTACTTC	CSVHSYQETQYF
-	TRBV4-1	TRBJ1-2	-	TGCGCCAGCAGCCAAGTTTACGGGGAGAACTATGGCTACACCTTC	CASSQVYGENYGYTF
once	TRBV6-5	TRBJ2-7	-	TGTGCCAGCAGTTACTCGGCTAGCCTCTACGAGCAGTACTTC	CASSYSASLYEQYF
-	TRBV15	TRBJ1-1	-	TGTGCCACCAGCAGCGAGAAGAAGGGCACTGAAGCTTTCTTT	CATSSEKKGTEAFF
-	TRBV5-1	TRBJ1-2	TRBD1	TGCGCCAGCAGCCTTGACAGGGCTGGGGGCTACACCTTC	CASSLDRAGGYTF
-	TRBV20-1	TRBJ2-1	-	TGCAGTGCCGACTGGAATGAGCAGTTCTTC	CSADWNEQFF
-	TRBV11-3	TRBJ2-7	-	TGTGCCAGCAGCTTAGCCGGCCCGGGTTACGAGCAGTACTTC	CASSLAGPGYEQYF
-	TRBV10-1	TRBJ2-1	-	TGCGCCAGCAGTGCACCCCAGGCGGCGGAGAATGAGCAGTTCTTC	CASSAPQAAENEQFF
-	TRBV7-6	TRBJ1-1	-	TGTGCCAGCAGCTCCCGGACAGCGAACACTGAAGCTTTCTTT	CASSSRTANTEAFF
-	TRBV7-9	TRBJ1-6	TRBD1	TGTGCCAGCAGCTTAGACAGGGGGCTTTCACCCCTCCACTTT	CASSLDRGLSPLHF
-	TRBV28	TRBJ1-2	-	TGTGCCAGCAGTTTAGGGACTAGGTTGGGGTACAACTATGGCTACACCTTC	CASSLGTRLGYNYGYTF
-	TRBV19	TRBJ2-7	TRBD2	TGTGCCAGTAGTCCCGGACTAGCGGGGGGAACCTACGAGCAGTACTTC	CASSPGLAGGTYEQYF
once	TRBV10-3	TRBJ2-1	-	TGTGCCATCAGTGCCGACAATGAGCAGTTCTTC	CAISADNEQFF